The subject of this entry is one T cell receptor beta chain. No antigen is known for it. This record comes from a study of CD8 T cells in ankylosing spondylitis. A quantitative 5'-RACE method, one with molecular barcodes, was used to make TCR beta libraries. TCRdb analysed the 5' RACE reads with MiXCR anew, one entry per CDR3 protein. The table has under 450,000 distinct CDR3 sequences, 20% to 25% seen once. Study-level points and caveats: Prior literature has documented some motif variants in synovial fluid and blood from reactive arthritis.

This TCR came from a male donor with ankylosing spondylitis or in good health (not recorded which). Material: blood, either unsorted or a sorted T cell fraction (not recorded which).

The CDR3 region has the DNA TGTGCCAGCGGACCACGGGACAGGGGTAGTGGTGAGCAGTTCTTC. Encoded protein: CASGPRDRGSGEQFF. The gene calls are TRBV12-3 or TRBV12-4 and TRBJ2-1; 10 positions match TRBD1. The CDR3 contains 15 residues. Trimming took 8 bases from V and 9 from J; bases not matched to a gene: 13.